Detailed here is one T cell receptor beta chain. Its antigen is not known. The source of the sample is a study of shared clonotypes between healthy human individuals. CDR1 is SGHRS, CDR2 YFSETQ, per germline. This CDR3 comprises 14 residues. Trimming removed 0 bases at V and 3 bases at J, with 10 bases between. Study-level points and caveats: The study's rarefaction showed incomplete sorted-subset sequencing despite large depth.

Sequencing was performed with immunoSEQ multiplex PCR; in TCRdb, only in-frame clones are kept and a portion is missing. In the table there are roughly 700,000 clones, approximately 74% of which are singletons. The V gene is TRBV5-1, the J gene TRBJ2-7; D gene uncertain. This clonotype was obtained from a woman aged 25 to 45 in good health. The sample comprised memory CD4+ T cells sorted from blood. Subset defined: CD45RA-negative fraction. CDR3 loop: CASSLDIPNYEQYF. The CDR3 region has the DNA TGCGCCAGCAGCTTGGACATTCCCAACTACGAGCAGTACTTC.